The clone carrying this T cell receptor beta chain was seen only a few times. As yet, its antigen is unknown. This specimen belongs to a study of Ad26.COV2.S vaccination and SARS-CoV-2 variants. The CDR3 loop spans 18 amino acids. From germline, CDR1 is MGHRA and CDR2 YSYEKL. Trimming cost V 0 bases and J 4 bases, with 19 bases left between them. Sequenced by immunoSEQ multiplex PCR; TCRdb stores in-frame clones only, minus some. The top ten clones hold about 1.7% of a sample with hundreds of thousands of clones, around 92% of them seen once. General study points: Vaccine recipients had higher spike-specific TCR breadth than placebo recipients.

Indicated treatment: around 19 received Ad26.COV2.S at low or high dose, single or two shots; roughly five received placebo; per-sample allocation not given. Samples were taken on day 63 after the first vaccine or placebo injection. This vaccine is an Ad26 vector that expresses the Wuhan-strain SARS-CoV-2 spike. The TCR was taken from a person between 18 and 65 years old who received the Ad26.COV2.S COVID-19 vaccine or a placebo. The sample was peripheral blood, taken in a trial of Ad26.COV2.S vaccine versus placebo. The chain couples TRBV4-1 to TRBJ1-5; the D gene is possibly TRBD1 (5 bases). The CDR3 coding sequence is TGCGCCAGCAGCCAAGAACTCGGCGGCAGGGCAGCTAATCAGCCCCAGCATTTT. It codes for CASSQELGGRAANQPQHF.